What follows are 30 T cell receptor beta chains derived from one specimen sequenced in a study of blood T cell repertoires in COVID-19. Using immunoSEQ multiplex PCR, the repertoire was profiled, and TCRdb retains in-frame clones only, with some absent. The repertoire holds some 42,000 clones, approximately 90% seen once, with around 2.4% in the top ten. The material sequenced was peripheral blood. The receptors here all came from a human donor in a cohort sampled during active COVID-19.

This rearrangement joins TRBV14 to TRBJ1-4, with TRBD1 matching 8 bases. The CDR3 spans 15 residues. After removal of 0 bases from V and 10 bases from J, the junction contained 7 bases not matched to a gene. Germline assignment: CDR1 SGHDN and CDR2 FVKESK. CDR3 sequence reads: CASSQDWQGAGKLFF. The CDR3 nucleotides are TGTGCCAGCAGCCAAGATTGGCAGGGGGCCGGAAAACTGTTTTTT.

This chain joins TRBV3-1 (or the pseudogene TRBV3-2) and TRBJ2-4, with TRBD2 as a possible D gene (5 bases). V lost 0 bases and J 0 bases, leaving 12 bases between the germline ends. Per the germline V gene, CDR1 is LGHDT and CDR2 is YNNKEL (reference sequence). CDR3 length equals 17 residues. Written as DNA, the CDR3 is TGTGCCAGCAGCCAAGATGCCGGACTTATAGCCAAAAACATTCAGTACTTC. It yields the protein CASSQDAGLIAKNIQYF.

The V and J genes are TRBV2 and TRBJ1-2, with 8 bases lining up with TRBD1. The length of the CDR3 is 14 residues. From germline, CDR1 is SNHLY and CDR2 FYNNEI. V lost 4 bases and J lost 2; bases outside the gene matches: 3. CDR3 coding DNA: TGTGCCAGCAGTGTCGGACAGGGCAACTATGGCTACACCTTC. It translates to CASSVGQGNYGYTF. The full variable domain, completed using reference TRBV2 and TRBJ1-2, is EPEVTQTPSHQVTQMGQEVILRCVPISNHLYFYWYRQILGQKVEFLVSFYNNEISEKSEIFDDQFSVERPDGSNFTLKIRSTKLEDSAMYFCASSVGQGNYGYTFGSGTRLTVV.

The V call is TRBV3-1 (or the pseudogene TRBV3-2), the J call TRBJ1-6; TRBD1 is a possible D gene (6 bases). The CDR3 is 20 amino acids. Trimming shortened V by 1 base and J by 0 bases, and 19 bases separated the two germline ends. Germline assignment: CDR1 LGHDT and CDR2 YNNKEL (reference sequence). Here the CDR3 DNA reads TGTGCCAGCAGCCAAGTCGGGGGGCGGGGGCTGAGCTCCTATAATTCACCCCTCCACTTT. Protein sequence: CASSQVGGRGLSSYNSPLHF.

This clone occurred a few times. The chain employs TRBV9 and TRBJ2-2; tentatively, D is TRBD2 (6 bases). This CDR3 has 14 residues. The germline V gene has CDR1 SGDLS and CDR2 YYNGEE. V was cut by 3 bases and J by 1 base, with 7 bases left in between. The CDR3 is CASSAGGNTGELFF. The CDR3 DNA follows: TGTGCCAGCAGCGCCGGGGGGAACACCGGGGAGCTGTTTTTT.

The chain is built from TRBV7-9 and TRBJ2-5; D is ambiguous. V lost 1 base, J lost 2 bases, and 8 bases lay in between. Germline-derived CDR1 and CDR2 are SEHNR and FQNEAQ (reference sequence). The CDR3 contains 14 residues. The CDR3 DNA reads TGTGCCAGCAGCTTAGTGTCCAGTCAAGAGACCCAGTACTTC. As protein: CASSLVSSQETQYF. Together with reference TRBV7-9 and TRBJ2-5, the CDR3 gives the full variable domain: DTGVSQNPRHKITKRGQNVTFRCDPISEHNRLYWYRQTLGQGPEFLTYFQNEAQLEKSRLLSDRFSAERPKGSFSTLEIQRTEQGDSAMYLCASSLVSSQETQYFGPGTRLLVL.

V gene TRBV5-8 combines with J gene TRBJ1-1; TRBD1 agrees at 9 bases. V shed 0 bases and J 5 bases; nucleotides not matched to a gene: 8. Per germline, CDR1 SGHTS and CDR2 YDEGEE. This CDR3 has 16 amino acids. The CDR3 nucleotides read TGTGCCAGCAGCTTGGAAATGAGGACAGGGGAAACTGAAGCTTTCTTT. It codes for CASSLEMRTGETEAFF. The whole variable domain, filled in from reference TRBV5-8 and TRBJ1-1, reads EAGVTQSPTHLIKTRGQQATLRCSPISGHTSVYWYQQALGLGLQFLLWYDEGEERNRGNFPPRFSGRQFPNYSSELNVNALELEDSALYLCASSLEMRTGETEAFFGQGTRLTVV.

This clone was counted only a few times. The gene calls are TRBV25-1 and TRBJ1-5; 12 bases line up with TRBD1. V trimming: 10 bases; J trimming: 6 bases; junction bases outside the gene matches: 4. The CDR3 spans 13 residues. Germline V gene lookup returns CDR1 MGHDK and CDR2 SYGVNS. The CDR3: CATGTGGSQPQHF. The CDR3 DNA reads as TGTGCCACCGGGACAGGGGGCAGTCAGCCCCAGCATTTT.

The chain joins TRBV7-6 to TRBJ2-2; 8 bases match TRBD2. The CDR3 has 16 amino acids. The V gene end was trimmed by 5 bases and the J gene end by 2 bases; junction bases not matched to a gene: 7. Looked up from germline, CDR1 is SGHVS and CDR2 is FNYEAQ. The chain's CDR3 is CASSLTGGPNTGELFF. For the CDR3, the DNA is TGTGCCAGCAGCCTGACGGGGGGGCCTAACACCGGGGAGCTGTTTTTT. The whole variable domain, filled in from reference TRBV7-6 and TRBJ2-2, reads GAGVSQSPRYKVTKRGQDVALRCDPISGHVSLYWYRQALGQGPEFLTYFNYEAQQDKSGLPNDRFSAERPEGSISTLTIQRTEQRDSAMYRCASSLTGGPNTGELFFGEGSRLTVL.

J is TRBJ2-3 and V is TRBV9; TRBD2 might be the D (5 bases). The CDR3 is 13 amino acids. The germline CDR1 and CDR2 sequences are SGDLS and YYNGEE. With 2 bases removed from V and 3 bases from J, the gap between germline ends came to 7 bases. The CDR3 protein is CASSVLATDTQYF. In DNA, the CDR3 is TGTGCCAGCAGCGTTCTAGCTACAGATACGCAGTATTTT.

This clone has only a few counts. The V and J genes are TRBV2 and TRBJ2-7; D is ambiguous. With 2 bases removed from V and 1 base from J, the gap between germline ends came to 9 bases. CDR1 is SNHLY, CDR2 FYNNEI, per germline. The CDR3 runs to 14 residues. The CDR3 bases are TGTGCCAGCAGTGAACTTGAACTTTCCTACGAGCAGTACTTC. It specifies CASSELELSYEQYF.

The rearrangement uses TRBV10-3 and TRBJ2-5; D is uncertain. The CDR3 length is 11 residues. Germline CDR1 reads ENHRY; CDR2 reads SYGVKD. Trimming left V 4 bases short and J 5 bases short, with 5 bases between. The CDR3: CAISVGETQYF. The CDR3 DNA follows: TGTGCCATCAGTGTCGGGGAGACCCAGTACTTC.

The chain links TRBV20-1 to TRBJ1-1; D gene uncertain. This CDR3 has 11 residues. Germline values: CDR1 DFQATT, CDR2 SNEGSKA (reference sequence). Trimming left V 5 bases short and J 4 bases short, with 8 bases between. CDR3 loop: CSAPQRTEAFF. The CDR3 DNA sequence: TGCAGTGCTCCCCAGCGCACTGAAGCTTTCTTT.

The V call is TRBV7-2, the J call TRBJ1-5, with 7 bases fitting TRBD1. Germline V gene data show CDR1 as SGHTA and CDR2 as FQGNSA. The CDR3 runs to 14 residues. The junction had 3 bases not matched to a gene; V was cut back by 1 base and J by 6 bases. The CDR3 reads CASSLGDRTQPQHF. In DNA form, the CDR3 reads TGTGCCAGCAGCTTAGGGGACAGAACTCAGCCCCAGCATTTT.

This clone was observed once. The rearrangement links TRBV30 to TRBJ1-5; tentatively, D is TRBD1 (6 bases). Germline lookup yields CDR1 GTSNPN and CDR2 SVGIG (reference sequence). Trimming removed 3 bases from V and 6 bases from J, with 15 bases in between. The CDR3 totals 14 residues. CDR3 DNA: TGTGCCTGGAGAGAACAGGGAAGTGGTCAGCCCCAGCATTTT. Its protein is CAWREQGSGQPQHF.

The genes are TRBV7-9 and TRBJ2-5; TRBD2 matches 8 bases. This CDR3 is 14 amino acids long. Germline V gene sequence: CDR1 SEHNR, CDR2 FQNEAQ (reference sequence). V shed 5 bases, J shed 2 bases, and the junction held 4 bases outside the gene matches. In DNA, the CDR3 is TGTGCCAGCAGCGGGGGACTAGGACAAGAGACCCAGTACTTC. It encodes CASSGGLGQETQYF.

The chain employs TRBV6-5 and TRBJ2-7; 12 positions agree with TRBD2. Trimming cost V 7 bases and J 5 bases; bases outside gene matches: 6. CDR3 length: 14 residues. Germline-derived CDR1 and CDR2 are MNHEY and SVGAGI. The CDR3 DNA follows: TGTGCCAGCAACCTAGCGGGGGGGAGAAACGAGCAGTACTTC. Translated, it gives CASNLAGGRNEQYF.

The DNA of the CDR3 is TGTGCCAGCAGCTTAGACAGGGGCTTCACAGATACGCAGTATTTT. Translating gives CASSLDRGFTDTQYF. This chain connects TRBV5-4 to TRBJ2-3, with 8 positions matching TRBD1. Germline V gives CDR1 SGHNT, CDR2 YYREEE (reference sequence). The junction had 4 bases not matched to a gene; V was cut back by 2 bases and J by 2 bases. The CDR3 loop spans 15 amino acids.

The chain is built from TRBV3-1 (or the pseudogene TRBV3-2) and TRBJ2-3, with TRBD1 matching over 10 bases. Germline loops: CDR1 LGHDT, CDR2 YNNKEL (reference sequence). Losses at the gene ends were 3 bases for V and 9 bases for J; bases not matched to a gene: 3. There are 13 residues in the CDR3. CDR3 residues: CASSQDRGSTQYF. The CDR3 coding sequence is TGTGCCAGCAGCCAGGACAGGGGGTCGACGCAGTATTTT.

This chain joins TRBV24-1 and TRBJ1-1; TRBD1 is a possible D gene (5 bases). The CDR3 runs 13 residues. Germline assignment: CDR1 KGHDR and CDR2 SFDVKD. V dropped 3 bases and J dropped 1 base, with 5 bases sitting between them. CDR3 sequence: CATSDGQNTEAFF. CDR3 coding DNA: TGTGCCACCAGTGATGGACAGAACACTGAAGCTTTCTTT.

This chain joins TRBV7-9 and TRBJ1-4, with no clear D. Per germline, CDR1 SEHNR and CDR2 FQNEAQ (reference sequence). This CDR3 is built from 12 residues. V dropped 2 bases and J dropped 7 bases, with 5 bases sitting between them. The CDR3 loop is CASSLMAEKLFF. The CDR3 nucleotides read TGTGCCAGCAGCTTAATGGCTGAAAAACTGTTTTTT.

The CDR3 reads CASSLEQGVQNEQFF. CDR3 nucleotides: TGTGCCAGCAGCTTAGAACAGGGGGTGCAGAATGAGCAGTTCTTC. This chain uses TRBV11-2 with TRBJ2-1; the match to TRBD1 covers 8 bases. Germline CDR1 reads SGHAT; CDR2 reads FQNNGV. V dropped 0 bases and J dropped 7; count of bases not matched to a gene: 5. The CDR3 is made up of 15 amino acids.

This clone was observed once. The chain joins TRBV9 to TRBJ2-7, with 7 nucleotides matching TRBD2. V was pared by 0 bases and J by 3 bases, with 6 bases of the junction left unmatched. The CDR3 is made up of 15 amino acids. Germline V gene sequence: CDR1 SGDLS, CDR2 YYNGEE. The CDR3 loop reads CASSVAAGTSYEQYF. CDR3 sequence (DNA): TGTGCCAGCAGCGTAGCAGCGGGGACGAGCTACGAGCAGTACTTC.

This clone showed up just a few times. V and J are TRBV10-1 and TRBJ2-2; 8 bases match TRBD1. CDR3 size: 13 residues. CDR1 and CDR2 (germline): WNHNN, SYGVQD (reference sequence). The V segment lost 10 bases and the J segment 5 bases; nucleotides outside the gene matches: 6. CDR3 in amino acids: CATAQGATGELFF. The CDR3 nucleotides read TGCGCCACCGCGCAGGGGGCGACCGGGGAGCTGTTTTTT.

The rearrangement uses TRBV29-1 and TRBJ1-3, with D possibly matching TRBD1 (5 bases). This CDR3 contains 11 residues. The V end lost 6 bases, the J end lost 4 bases, and 7 bases lay between the germline ends. Germline V CDR1 and CDR2: SQVTM, ANQGSEA. The CDR3 nucleotides read TGCAGCGTCCGACAGGGAAACACCATATATTTT. It codes for CSVRQGNTIYF.

V and J are TRBV5-1 and TRBJ1-5, with 11 bases lining up with TRBD1. Germline CDR1 SGHRS, CDR2 YFSETQ. The CDR3 extends over 16 amino acids. The V gene end was trimmed by 0 bases and the J gene end by 7 bases; junction bases not matched to a gene: 6. DNA for the CDR3: TGCGCCAGCAGCTTGGGCGGGACAGGGGGATACCAGCCCCAGCATTTT. Residues: CASSLGGTGGYQPQHF.

The chain carries TRBV27 and TRBJ2-6; TRBD1 aligns across 9 bases. CDR3 size: 18 residues. Germline V gene sequence: CDR1 MNHEY, CDR2 SMNVEV (reference sequence). The V gene end was trimmed by 8 bases and the J gene end by 2 bases; junction bases not matched to a gene: 13. The CDR3 protein is CASVSHRGRGAGANVLTF. The DNA for the CDR3 is TGTGCCAGCGTCTCGCACAGGGGGCGCGGGGCTGGGGCCAACGTCCTGACTTTC.

This chain uses TRBV2 with TRBJ1-3; D gene ambiguous. Per germline, CDR1 SNHLY and CDR2 FYNNEI. The V gene lost 0 bases and the J gene lost 8 bases, with 14 bases spanning the gap. This CDR3 is 15 amino acids long. Here the CDR3 DNA reads TGTGCCAGCAGTGAAGCGGGGAGTGCGGTTGACACCATATATTTT. This gives the protein CASSEAGSAVDTIYF.

This clone was picked up one time. The genes are TRBV19 and TRBJ1-5, with D maybe TRBD1 (5 bases). Trimming stripped 8 bases from V and 4 bases from J, with 18 bases between. CDR3 length: 15 residues. CDR1 and CDR2 from the germline V gene are LNHDA and SQIVND (reference sequence). The DNA for the CDR3 is TGTGCCAGTGGCTCCGGGACGGGGACTAATCAGCCCCAGCATTTT. This translates into CASGSGTGTNQPQHF.

This CDR3 reads CASSWASGDGELFF. In DNA form, the CDR3 reads TGTGCCAGCAGTTGGGCTAGCGGGGATGGGGAGCTGTTTTTT. The chain employs TRBV2 and TRBJ2-2; 9 bases fit TRBD2. CDR3 size: 14 residues. J lost 8 bases, V lost 5 bases, and 6 bases had no gene match. Germline-derived CDR1 and CDR2 are SNHLY and FYNNEI.